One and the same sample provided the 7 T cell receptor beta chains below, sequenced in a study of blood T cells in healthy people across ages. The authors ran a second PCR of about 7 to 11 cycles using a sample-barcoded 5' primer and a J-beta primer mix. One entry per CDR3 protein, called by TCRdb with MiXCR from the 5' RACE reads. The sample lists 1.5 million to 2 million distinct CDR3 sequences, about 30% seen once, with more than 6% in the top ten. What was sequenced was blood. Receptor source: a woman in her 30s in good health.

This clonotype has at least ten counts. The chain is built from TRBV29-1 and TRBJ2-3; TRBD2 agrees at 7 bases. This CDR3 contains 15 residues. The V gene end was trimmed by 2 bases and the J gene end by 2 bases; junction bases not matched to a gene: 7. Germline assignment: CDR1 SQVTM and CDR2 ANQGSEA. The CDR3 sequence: CSVERWGGPTDTQYF. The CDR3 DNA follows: TGCAGCGTTGAACGGTGGGGGGGACCCACAGATACGCAGTATTTT.

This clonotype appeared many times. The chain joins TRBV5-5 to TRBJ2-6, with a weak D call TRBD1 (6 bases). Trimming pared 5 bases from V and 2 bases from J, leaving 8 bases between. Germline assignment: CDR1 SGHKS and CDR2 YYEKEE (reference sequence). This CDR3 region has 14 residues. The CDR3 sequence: CASSEGAGANVLTF. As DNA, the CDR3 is TGTGCCAGCAGTGAGGGGGCTGGGGCCAACGTCCTGACTTTC.

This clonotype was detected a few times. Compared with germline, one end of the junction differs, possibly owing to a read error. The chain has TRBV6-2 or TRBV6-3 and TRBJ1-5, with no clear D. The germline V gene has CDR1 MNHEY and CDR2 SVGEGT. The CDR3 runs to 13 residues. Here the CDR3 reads CANSYGEQQPQHF. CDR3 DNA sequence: TGTGCCAACAGTTACGGGGAGCAGCAGCCCCAGCATTTT.

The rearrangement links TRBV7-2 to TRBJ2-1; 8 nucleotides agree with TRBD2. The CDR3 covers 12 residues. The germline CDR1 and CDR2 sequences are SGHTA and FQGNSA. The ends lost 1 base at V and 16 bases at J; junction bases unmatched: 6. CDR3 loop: CASSLGSGIFFF. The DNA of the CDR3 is TGTGCCAGCAGCTTAGGTAGCGGGATTTTTTTCTTC.

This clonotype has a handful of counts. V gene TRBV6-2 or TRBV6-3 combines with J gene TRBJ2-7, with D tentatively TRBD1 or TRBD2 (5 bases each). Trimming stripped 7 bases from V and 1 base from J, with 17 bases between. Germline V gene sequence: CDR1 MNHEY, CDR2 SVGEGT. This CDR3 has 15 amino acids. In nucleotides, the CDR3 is TGTGCCAGCATAGCCGCCGGGACCGCTTCCTACGAGCAGTACTTC. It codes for CASIAAGTASYEQYF.

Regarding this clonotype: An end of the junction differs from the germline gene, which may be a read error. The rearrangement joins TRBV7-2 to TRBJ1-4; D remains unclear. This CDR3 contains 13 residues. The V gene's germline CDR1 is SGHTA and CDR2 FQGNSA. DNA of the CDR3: TGTGCCAGCGGCTTAATGCAGAGCGAAAAACTGTTTTTT. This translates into CASGLMQSEKLFF.

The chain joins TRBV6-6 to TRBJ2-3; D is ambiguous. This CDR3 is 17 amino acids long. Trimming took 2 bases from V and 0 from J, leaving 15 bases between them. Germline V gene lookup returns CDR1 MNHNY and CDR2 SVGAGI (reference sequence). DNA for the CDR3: TGTGCCAGCAGTTACCCTCCGTGGAGTCCTAGCACAGATACGCAGTATTTT. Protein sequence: CASSYPPWSPSTDTQYF.